This T cell receptor (beta chain) is drawn from a study of a mutant IDH1 vaccine in newly diagnosed glioma. This table comes from immunoSEQ multiplex PCR, and its TCRdb copy is limited to in-frame clones, with some not included. The sample includes around 55,000 clones, about four fifths of them seen just once. This clone was observed once. Its target is unknown. This sample's time point: week 23, last vaccination. Topical imiquimod accompanied each vaccine dose, which consisted of 300 ug of mutant IDH1 20-mer peptide. The sample was PBMCs, taken from a glioma patient whose treatment included an IDH1 peptide vaccine. The sequence was obtained from a man aged 40-55 years with glioma.

The chain's CDR3 is CASSSQGDAYNSPLHF. For the CDR3, the DNA is TGTGCCAGCAGCTCTCAGGGGGACGCTTATAATTCACCCCTCCACTTT. The V call is TRBV5-6, the J call TRBJ1-6, with TRBD1 identical over 7 bases. Germline CDR1 and CDR2: SGHDT and YYEEEE. There are 16 residues in the CDR3. V was clipped by 3 bases and J by 4 bases; unmatched bases: 7.